This TCR beta chain emerged from a study of monozygotic twins with inflammatory bowel disease (dated by TCRdb to the late 2010s). At the level of the whole study: The full study comprised around 28 monozygotic twin pairs: nine German pairs (four IBD-concordant, five IBD-discordant) and 19 IBD-discordant Danish pairs. The search for disease-associated traits relied mainly on comparing IBD patients with their genetically identical healthy co-twins within discordant pairs. Each individual had, on average, about 151 000 unique TCRalpha sequences and 181 000 unique TCRbeta sequences available for analysis.

From each donor, a 2.5 ml peripheral blood sample was drawn into PAXgene tubes and stored at -80 degrees C. Without T cell sorting, total RNA was isolated from whole blood using the PAXgene blood miRNA kit on an automated QIAcube. Peripheral blood from monozygotic twin pairs, either concordant or discordant for inflammatory bowel disease, underwent deep TCRalpha and TCRbeta repertoire profiling that used unique molecular barcoding. Smoking habits were recorded for all twin pairs, and individuals were classified as current, former or never smokers. Via the germline V gene, CDR1 is SGHDN and CDR2 FVKESK. The CDR3 has 14 amino acids, counting the end cysteine and phenylalanine. A DNA sequence was not provided. As concerns this clonotype: Which antigen it targets is not known.

The library was produced with 5' RACE. Preparation of each TCR library used approximately 4,000 ng of total RNA. For each sample, cDNA was synthesized in eight separate reactions using SMARTScribe reverse transcriptase. During cDNA synthesis, template switching was used to introduce unique molecular identifiers that contained a 6-nucleotide sample barcode. Two nested PCRs of roughly 16 and 10 cycles amplified the TCRalpha and TCRbeta cDNA, and bead purification followed each PCR. Before amplification, the cDNA was treated with uracil DNA-glycosylase and purified using the QIAquick PCR purification kit. The second PCR added Illumina TruSeq-compatible adapters along with sample-specific barcodes. Library quality and concentration were checked on TapeStation and Qubit, and libraries were pooled at around 4.9 ng each. Pooled libraries were sequenced on an Illumina HiSeq2500 single-index Rapid Run with 2 x 100 bp reads and custom sequencing primers. As for the original processing: PCR and sequencing errors were corrected by UMI-based consensus assembly using MiGEC version 1.2.6. MiXCR version 2.1.1 was used for V(D)J alignment, clonotype assembly and CDR3 extraction. To normalise gene usage, clonotype sharing and MAIT/NKT TCR abundance, the analysis used the top 1000, 10 000 and 20 000 clonotypes per sample. Diversity was computed as the inverse Simpson index with the vegan R package after downsampling to 27 000 UMIs. Paired Mann-Whitney U tests were applied to discordant twin pairs, and Benjamini-Hochberg correction was used for multiple testing. TCRdb reprocessed the reads into one record per CDR3 protein sequence, lacking DNA. The V and J calls and clone size come from TCRdb's table, not from the authors' own analysis. This specimen's table enumerates approximately 200,000 distinct CDR3 sequences. Approximately 7.7% of the sample rests with the top ten.

What the study reported, not specific to this receptor: The analysis was unable to tell apart different T cell subtypes. Because patients were on differing immunosuppressive treatments, the repertoires may have picked up extra background noise and inter-individual variability. Repertoire similarity did not differ between concordant and discordant twins, which could be due to limited statistical power. Measured by the inverse Simpson index, TCRbeta repertoire diversity was lower in IBD patients than in their healthy co-twins. Fewer clonotypes were shared with other individuals by IBD patients than by healthy twins, most markedly in patients showing signs of disease activity. The results gave no support for a single strong signal or clonotype linked to IBD.

The TCR originated in a human donor with ulcerative colitis or Crohn's disease, or a healthy co-twin of an affected twin (not recorded which). Sequencing input: blood. The chain employs TRBV14 and TRBJ2-3; TCRdb indicates TRBD2, and absent DNA this call remains unverified. The CDR3 has the sequence CASSQDWTPDTQYF.